This TCR beta chain was found in a study of OX40 agonist ivuxolimab in advanced cancers. For the study at large: Of mixed ages from about 23 to 85 and averaging approximately 60 years, the group was 65% to 85% male.

Libraries were prepared by immunoSEQ multiplex PCR; TCRdb keeps only in-frame clonotypes and omits some of them. Of around 92,000 clones listed, roughly 95% are singletons. Looked up from germline, CDR1 is MDHEN and CDR2 is SYDVKM. V was pared by 3 bases and J by 2 bases, with 8 bases between. The CDR3 is made up of 14 amino acids. The V call is TRBV28, the J call TRBJ1-3; no firm D call. The source of this sequence is an adult with an advanced solid tumor such as melanoma, head and neck, liver or kidney cancer. Sequences were derived from CD4+ or CD8+ T cells sorted from blood, sampled in a trial of the OX40 agonist ivuxolimab. The chain's CDR3 is CASSFYRAGNTIYF. In nucleotides, the CDR3 is TGTGCCAGCAGTTTTTACAGAGCTGGAAACACCATATATTTT.